A few counts support the clone carrying this T cell receptor beta chain. The antigen remains undetermined. Donors showed nominal health when sampled, although they likely had unrecorded immune exposures. This CDR3 contains 13 residues. Per the germline V gene, CDR1 is LNHDA and CDR2 is SQIVND (reference sequence). J was trimmed by 4 bases and V by 5 bases; bases with no gene match: 4. This specimen comes from a study of cytomegalovirus exposure and HLA in healthy donors. General study points: When a later analysis compared HLA-associated TCR beta chains with equally common others, the HLA-associated chains turned out to be more clonally expanded and to have lower generation probabilities. The classifier was said to identify cytomegalovirus status with high specificity and sensitivity. Segments of the TCR beta V type were, in most cases, productive about 87% or about 30% of the time in an earlier analysis.

The PCR was carried out with 60 Vbeta primers and 13 Jbeta primers. Method: immunoSEQ multiplex PCR; TCRdb's copy keeps in-frame clones and lacks some. The data show 150,000 or so clones, with 65% to 70% seen just once and about 10% held by the top ten. Sequences were obtained from PBMCs. The sequence was collected from a man under 40 in good health and CMV-seropositive. The chain combines TRBV19 with TRBJ2-5; TRBD1 aligns across 7 bases. The chain's CDR3 is CASSPGQTETQYF. CDR3 sequence (DNA): TGTGCCAGTAGTCCGGGACAGACAGAGACCCAGTACTTC.